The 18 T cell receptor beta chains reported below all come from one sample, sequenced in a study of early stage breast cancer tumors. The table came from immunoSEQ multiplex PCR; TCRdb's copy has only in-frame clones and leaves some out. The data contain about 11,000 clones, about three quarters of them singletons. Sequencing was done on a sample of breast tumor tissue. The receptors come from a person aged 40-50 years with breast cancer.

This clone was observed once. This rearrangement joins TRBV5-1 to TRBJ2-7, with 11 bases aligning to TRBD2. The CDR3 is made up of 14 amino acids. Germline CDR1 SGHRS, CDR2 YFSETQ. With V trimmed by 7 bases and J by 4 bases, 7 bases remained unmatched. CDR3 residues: CASSRLAGPYEQYF. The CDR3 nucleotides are TGCGCCAGCTCGAGACTAGCGGGACCATACGAGCAGTACTTC.

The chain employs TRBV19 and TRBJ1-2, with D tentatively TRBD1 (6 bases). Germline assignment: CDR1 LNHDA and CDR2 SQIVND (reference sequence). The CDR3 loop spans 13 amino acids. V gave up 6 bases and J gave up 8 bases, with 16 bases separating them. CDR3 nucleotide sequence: TGTGCCAGTAGCCCCGGCTTGGGGGGCGGCTACACCTTC. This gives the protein CASSPGLGGGYTF.

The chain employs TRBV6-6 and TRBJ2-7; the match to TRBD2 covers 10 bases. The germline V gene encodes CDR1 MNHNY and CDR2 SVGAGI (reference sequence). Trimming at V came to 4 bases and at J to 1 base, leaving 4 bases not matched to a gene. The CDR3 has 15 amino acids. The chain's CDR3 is CASSFRTSGSYEQYF. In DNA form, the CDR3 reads TGTGCCAGCAGTTTTAGGACTAGCGGTTCCTACGAGCAGTACTTC.

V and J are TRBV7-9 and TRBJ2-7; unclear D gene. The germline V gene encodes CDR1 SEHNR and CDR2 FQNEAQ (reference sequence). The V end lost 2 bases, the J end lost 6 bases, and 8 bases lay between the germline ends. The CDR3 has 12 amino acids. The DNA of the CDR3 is TGTGCCAGCAGCTTATTGACAACCGAGCAGTACTTC. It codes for CASSLLTTEQYF.

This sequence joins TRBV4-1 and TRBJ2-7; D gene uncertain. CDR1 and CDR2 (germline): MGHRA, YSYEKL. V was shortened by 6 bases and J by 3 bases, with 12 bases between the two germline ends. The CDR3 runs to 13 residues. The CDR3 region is CASSPVTGYEQYF. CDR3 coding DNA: TGCGCCAGCAGTCCCGTTACGGGCTACGAGCAGTACTTC.

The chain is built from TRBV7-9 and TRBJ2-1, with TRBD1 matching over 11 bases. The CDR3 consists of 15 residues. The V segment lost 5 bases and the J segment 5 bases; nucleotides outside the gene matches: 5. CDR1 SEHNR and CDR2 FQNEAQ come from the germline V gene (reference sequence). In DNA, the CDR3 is TGTGCCAGCAGCGACGGACAGGGGGCCGACAATGAGCAGTTCTTC. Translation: CASSDGQGADNEQFF.

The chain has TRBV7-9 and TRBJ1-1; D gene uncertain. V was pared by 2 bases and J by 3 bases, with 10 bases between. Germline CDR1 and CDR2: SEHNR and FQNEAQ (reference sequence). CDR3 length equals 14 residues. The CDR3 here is CASSLLGGDTEAFF. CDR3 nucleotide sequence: TGTGCCAGCAGCTTATTAGGCGGCGACACTGAAGCTTTCTTT.

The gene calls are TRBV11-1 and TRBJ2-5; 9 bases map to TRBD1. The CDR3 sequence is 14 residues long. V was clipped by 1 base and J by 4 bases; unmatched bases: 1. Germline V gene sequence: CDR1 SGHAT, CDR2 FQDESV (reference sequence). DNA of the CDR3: TGTGCCAGCAGCTTAGGACAGGGGGGAGAGACCCAGTACTTC. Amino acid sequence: CASSLGQGGETQYF.

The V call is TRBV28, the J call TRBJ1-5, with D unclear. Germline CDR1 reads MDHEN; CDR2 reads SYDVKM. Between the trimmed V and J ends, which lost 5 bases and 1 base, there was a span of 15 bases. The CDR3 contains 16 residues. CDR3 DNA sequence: TGTGCCAGCAGTACGGGATTGGGAAGGAGCAATCAGCCCCAGCATTTT. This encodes CASSTGLGRSNQPQHF.

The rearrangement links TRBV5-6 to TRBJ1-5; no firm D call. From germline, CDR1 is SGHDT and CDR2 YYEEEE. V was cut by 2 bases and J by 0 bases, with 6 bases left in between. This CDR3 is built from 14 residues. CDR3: CASSLGYSNQPQHF. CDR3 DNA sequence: TGTGCCAGCAGCTTAGGCTATAGCAATCAGCCCCAGCATTTT.

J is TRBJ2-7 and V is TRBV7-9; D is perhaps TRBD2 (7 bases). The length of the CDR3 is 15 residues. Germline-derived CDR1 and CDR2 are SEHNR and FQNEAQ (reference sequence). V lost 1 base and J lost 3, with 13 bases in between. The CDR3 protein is CASSLEGGGFYEQYF. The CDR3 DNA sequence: TGTGCCAGCAGCTTAGAAGGGGGGGGCTTCTACGAGCAGTACTTC.

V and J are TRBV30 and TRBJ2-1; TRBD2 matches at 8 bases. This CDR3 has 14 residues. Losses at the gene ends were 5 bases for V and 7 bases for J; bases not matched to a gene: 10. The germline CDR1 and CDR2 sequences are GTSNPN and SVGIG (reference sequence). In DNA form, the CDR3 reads TGTGCCTGGGCGGGACTAGTAGCACGAAATGAGCAGTTCTTC. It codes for CAWAGLVARNEQFF.

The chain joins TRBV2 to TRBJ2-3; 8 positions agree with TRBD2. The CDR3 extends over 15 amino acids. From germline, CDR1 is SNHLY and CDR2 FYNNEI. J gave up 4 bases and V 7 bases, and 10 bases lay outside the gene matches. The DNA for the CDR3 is TGTGCCAGCACCGGGAGGGGGGACCTTGCAGATACGCAGTATTTT. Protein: CASTGRGDLADTQYF.

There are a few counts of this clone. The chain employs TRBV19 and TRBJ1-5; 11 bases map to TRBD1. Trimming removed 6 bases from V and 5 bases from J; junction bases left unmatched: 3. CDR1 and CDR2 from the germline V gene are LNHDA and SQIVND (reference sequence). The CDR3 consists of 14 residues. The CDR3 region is CASSRTGGYQPQHF. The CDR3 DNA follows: TGTGCCAGTAGCCGGACAGGGGGCTATCAGCCCCAGCATTTT.

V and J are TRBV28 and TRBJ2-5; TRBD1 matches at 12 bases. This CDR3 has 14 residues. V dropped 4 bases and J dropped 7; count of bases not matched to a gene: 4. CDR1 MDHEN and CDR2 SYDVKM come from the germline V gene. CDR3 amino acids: CASSWDRGRGTQYF. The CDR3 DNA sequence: TGTGCCAGCAGTTGGGACAGGGGGCGGGGGACCCAGTACTTC.

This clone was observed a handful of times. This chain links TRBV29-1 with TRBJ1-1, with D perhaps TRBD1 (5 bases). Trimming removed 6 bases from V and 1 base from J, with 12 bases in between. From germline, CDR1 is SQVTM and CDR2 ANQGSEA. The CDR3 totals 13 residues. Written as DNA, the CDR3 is TGCAGCGTATCCGGGACGGCGAACACTGAAGCTTTCTTT. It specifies CSVSGTANTEAFF.

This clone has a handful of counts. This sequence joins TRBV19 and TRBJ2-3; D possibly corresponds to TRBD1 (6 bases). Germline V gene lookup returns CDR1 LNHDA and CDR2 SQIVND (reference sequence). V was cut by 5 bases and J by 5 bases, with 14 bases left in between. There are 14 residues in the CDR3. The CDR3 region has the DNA TGTGCCAGTAGTTTGACAGGTAGTAGAGATACGCAGTATTTT. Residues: CASSLTGSRDTQYF.

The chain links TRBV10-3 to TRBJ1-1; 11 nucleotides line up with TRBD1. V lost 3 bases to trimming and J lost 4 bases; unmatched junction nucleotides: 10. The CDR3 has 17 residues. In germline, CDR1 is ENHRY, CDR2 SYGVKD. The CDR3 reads CAISERGTGGYGTEAFF. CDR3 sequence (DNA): TGTGCCATCAGTGAAAGGGGGACAGGGGGGTATGGCACTGAAGCTTTCTTT.